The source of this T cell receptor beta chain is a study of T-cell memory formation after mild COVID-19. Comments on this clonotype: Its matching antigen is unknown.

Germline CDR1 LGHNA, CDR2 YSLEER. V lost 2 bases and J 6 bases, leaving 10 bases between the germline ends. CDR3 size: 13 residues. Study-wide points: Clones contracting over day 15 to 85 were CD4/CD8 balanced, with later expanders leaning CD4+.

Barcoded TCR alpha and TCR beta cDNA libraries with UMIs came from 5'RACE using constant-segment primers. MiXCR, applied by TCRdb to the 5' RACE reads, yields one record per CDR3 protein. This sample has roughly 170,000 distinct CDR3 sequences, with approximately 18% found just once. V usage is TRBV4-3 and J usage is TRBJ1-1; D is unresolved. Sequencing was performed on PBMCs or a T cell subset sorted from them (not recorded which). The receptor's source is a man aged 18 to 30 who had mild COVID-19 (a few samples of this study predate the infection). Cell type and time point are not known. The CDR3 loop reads CASSQLDGAEAFF. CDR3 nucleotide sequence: TGCGCCAGCAGCCAACTGGATGGGGCTGAAGCTTTCTTT.